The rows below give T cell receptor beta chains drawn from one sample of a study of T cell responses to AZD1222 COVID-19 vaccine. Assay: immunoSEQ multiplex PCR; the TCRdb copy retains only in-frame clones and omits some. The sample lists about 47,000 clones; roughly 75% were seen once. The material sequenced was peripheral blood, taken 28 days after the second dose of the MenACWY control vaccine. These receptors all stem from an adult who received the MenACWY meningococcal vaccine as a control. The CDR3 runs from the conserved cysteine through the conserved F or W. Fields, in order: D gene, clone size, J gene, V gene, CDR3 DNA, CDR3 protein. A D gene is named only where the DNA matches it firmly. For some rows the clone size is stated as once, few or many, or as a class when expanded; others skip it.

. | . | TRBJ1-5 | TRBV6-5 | TGTGCCAGCGGGAATAATCAGCCCCAGCATTTT | CASGNNQPQHF
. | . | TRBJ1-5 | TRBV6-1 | TGTGCCAGCAGTGAGCATAGCAATCAGCCCCAGCATTTT | CASSEHSNQPQHF
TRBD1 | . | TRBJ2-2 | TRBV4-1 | TGCGCCAGCAGCCAAGGTTCAGTCATTAGGACAGGGTACACCGGGGAGCTGTTTTTT | CASSQGSVIRTGYTGELFF
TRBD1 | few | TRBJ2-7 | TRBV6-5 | TGTGCCAGCCAAGTGTCTACCCAGGGGGACTACGAGCAGTACTTC | CASQVSTQGDYEQYF
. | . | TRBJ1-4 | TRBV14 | TGTGCCAGCAGCCAATGGCAGGGGAGTGAAAAACTGTTTTTT | CASSQWQGSEKLFF
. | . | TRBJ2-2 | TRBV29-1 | TGCAGCACTCCGGGGTCGAACACCGGGGAGCTGTTTTTT | CSTPGSNTGELFF
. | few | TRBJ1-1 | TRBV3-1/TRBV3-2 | TGTGCCAGCCGCCGGTCAGAGAACACTGAAGCTTTCTTT | CASRRSENTEAFF
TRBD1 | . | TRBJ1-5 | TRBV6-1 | TGTGCCAGCAGTGAAAAGCCGGGACAGGGGAATCAGCCCCAGCATTTT | CASSEKPGQGNQPQHF
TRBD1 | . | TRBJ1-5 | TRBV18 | TGTGCCAGCTCACCACCCGGGACAGGGGATCAGCCCCAGCATTTT | CASSPPGTGDQPQHF
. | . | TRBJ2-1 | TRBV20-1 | TGCAGTGCTAGTGCAGGGCGGGGCGGGGACAATGAGCAGTTCTTC | CSASAGRGGDNEQFF
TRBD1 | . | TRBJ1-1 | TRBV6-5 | TGTGCCAGCAGGACAGGGGGTAAGAACACTGAAGCTTTCTTT | CASRTGGKNTEAFF
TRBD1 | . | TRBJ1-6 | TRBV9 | TGTGCCAGCAGCGAAGGACAGGGGGCCAATTCACCCCTCCACTTT | CASSEGQGANSPLHF
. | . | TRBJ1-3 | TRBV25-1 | TGTGCCAGCAGCGAGGGGTTTTTTTTGGACACCATATATTTT | CASSEGFFLDTIYF
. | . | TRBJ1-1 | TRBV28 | TGTGCCAGCCCCGGGGGGTTGGGGGGCAACACTGAAGCTTTCTTT | CASPGGLGGNTEAFF
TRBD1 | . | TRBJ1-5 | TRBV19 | TGTGCCAGTAAGCGGGACAGGGGGTATAGCAATCAGCCCCAGCATTTT | CASKRDRGYSNQPQHF
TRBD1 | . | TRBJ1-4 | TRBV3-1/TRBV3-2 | TGTGCCAGCAGCCACCGGGACAGAACTAATGAAAAACTGTTTTTT | CASSHRDRTNEKLFF